These 23 T cell receptor beta chains were all obtained from the same sample, sequenced in a study of beta chain features in type 1 diabetes. Points from the study as a whole: Shorter TCRB CDR3s, moderately but significantly so, were found in Type 1 diabetes patients in all four CD4+ subsets.

Antigens of these TCRs are unknown. Investigators reverse transcribed all isolated RNA, so they sequenced expressed TCRB transcripts. TCRdb keeps only in-frame clones here, not all; method: immunoSEQ multiplex PCR. This sample has tens of thousands of clones, with 42% found just once. The specimen was Tregs from blood. These receptors all stem from a man aged 25-45 years with type 1 diabetes.

The CDR3 DNA reads TGTGCCAGCAGTTTCCTAGAATCTAGCACAGATACGCAGTATTTT. Translated: CASSFLESSTDTQYF. V is TRBV28 and J is TRBJ2-3, with D unclear. V was pared by 3 bases and J by 0 bases, with 10 bases between. CDR1 MDHEN and CDR2 SYDVKM come from the germline V gene. The CDR3 consists of 15 residues.

This chain joins TRBV6-5 and TRBJ2-1; 7 nucleotides align to TRBD2. With V trimmed by 7 bases and J by 6 bases, 9 bases remained unmatched. Germline V lookup: CDR1 MNHEY, CDR2 SVGAGI. The CDR3 covers 14 residues. The CDR3 bases are TGTGCCAGCAAACGGAGGGAGGGGAGCAATGAGCAGTTCTTC. It codes for CASKRREGSNEQFF.

This chain connects TRBV7-8 to TRBJ2-6; perhaps TRBD2 as D (6 bases). V lost 5 bases, J lost 1 base, and 15 bases lay in between. The CDR3 runs to 17 residues. Per the germline V gene, CDR1 is SGHVS and CDR2 is FQNEAQ. DNA for the CDR3: TGTGCCAGCAGCCCGGACCTCGGGGGATCTGGGGCCAACGTCCTGACTTTC. Protein sequence: CASSPDLGGSGANVLTF.

This chain connects TRBV28 to TRBJ1-5, with D tentatively TRBD1 (5 bases). Germline V gene data show CDR1 as MDHEN and CDR2 as SYDVKM. The CDR3 contains 13 residues. Trimming removed 3 bases from V and 4 bases from J, with 7 bases in between. The CDR3, as DNA: TGTGCCAGCAGTTTGGCAGGGAATCAGCCCCAGCATTTT. This sequence encodes CASSLAGNQPQHF.

This clone was recorded a few times. V is TRBV29-1 and J is TRBJ2-7; 8 bases are shared with TRBD1. With 2 bases clipped from V and 7 bases from J, the junction kept 10 bases outside the gene matches. The CDR3 sequence is 14 residues long. Germline CDR1 SQVTM, CDR2 ANQGSEA. DNA for the CDR3: TGCAGCGTTGAAATGGTCCAGGGGGCGCGGGAGCAGTACTTC. This codes for CSVEMVQGAREQYF.

The CDR3 loop reads CASSYSRGNTEAFF. As DNA, the CDR3 is TGTGCCAGCAGTTACTCCAGGGGGAACACTGAAGCTTTCTTT. J is TRBJ1-1 and V is TRBV6-6; weak D call: TRBD1 (6 bases). Germline CDR1 reads MNHNY; CDR2 reads SVGAGI (reference sequence). The V end lost 0 bases, the J end lost 1 base, and 6 bases lay between the germline ends. The CDR3 is 14 amino acids.

The CDR3 protein is CASSATTGTQETQYF. The CDR3, as DNA: TGCGCCAGCAGCGCGACGACTGGCACCCAAGAGACCCAGTACTTC. J is TRBJ2-5 and V is TRBV5-1; D is undetermined. This CDR3 comprises 15 residues. Trimming cost V 4 bases and J 1 base, with 14 bases left between them. CDR1 is SGHRS and CDR2 is YFSETQ in the germline V gene.

The table lists this clone with a few counts. The V gene is TRBV7-3, the J gene TRBJ1-1; unclear D gene. Germline-derived CDR1 and CDR2 are SGHTA and FQGTGA. CDR3 length: 13 residues. V lost 5 bases and J lost 0, with 7 bases in between. Written as DNA, the CDR3 is TGTGCCAGCAGCCTGGACTTGAACACTGAAGCTTTCTTT. Amino acid sequence: CASSLDLNTEAFF.

This chain joins TRBV5-5 and TRBJ1-1; 7 positions agree with TRBD1. This CDR3 comprises 16 residues. In germline, CDR1 is SGHKS, CDR2 YYEKEE (reference sequence). J was trimmed by 6 bases and V by 4 bases; bases with no gene match: 15. In DNA form, the CDR3 reads TGTGCCAGCAGCAGGGGGCGGGAACCCTCGTACTCTGAAGCTTTCTTT. This encodes CASSRGREPSYSEAFF.

The chain recombines TRBV5-4 with TRBJ1-1; D is possibly TRBD1 (5 bases). The CDR3 extends over 12 amino acids. Germline V gene sequence: CDR1 SGHNT, CDR2 YYREEE (reference sequence). V lost 3 bases, J lost 11 bases, and 14 bases lay in between. CDR3 bases: TGTGCCAGCAGCTCCCTAGGGGCGGTGGCTTTCTTT. This translates into CASSSLGAVAFF.

This chain links TRBV2 with TRBJ2-1, with TRBD2 identical over 9 bases. V lost 6 bases, J lost 10 bases, and 10 bases stayed unmatched. Germline CDR1 SNHLY, CDR2 FYNNEI. The CDR3 loop spans 14 amino acids. The CDR3 reads CASRGGTSIGEQFF. In DNA form, the CDR3 reads TGTGCCAGCAGGGGCGGGACTAGCATCGGCGAGCAGTTCTTC.

The chain employs TRBV28 and TRBJ1-4; D gene unclear. Germline CDR1 is MDHEN and CDR2 is SYDVKM. The CDR3 sequence is 14 residues long. The V gene lost 3 bases and the J gene lost 10 bases, with 15 bases spanning the gap. DNA for the CDR3: TGTGCCAGCAGTTTGGCAGACTTCCACCGAAAACTGTTTTTT. Amino acids: CASSLADFHRKLFF.

The chain links TRBV28 to TRBJ2-3; D is possibly TRBD2 (5 bases). The CDR3 length is 15 residues. V was cut by 5 bases and J by 3 bases, with 15 bases left in between. Germline loops: CDR1 MDHEN, CDR2 SYDVKM. CDR3 sequence: CASSHTSEGTDTQYF. The CDR3 DNA follows: TGTGCCAGCAGTCATACGAGTGAGGGTACAGATACGCAGTATTTT.

The genes are TRBV28 and TRBJ1-2; 7 bases agree with TRBD1. CDR1 and CDR2 (germline): MDHEN, SYDVKM. The CDR3 is made up of 13 amino acids. Trimming cost V 3 bases and J 6 bases; bases outside gene matches: 4. This CDR3 is CASSLRRGHGYTF. The CDR3 DNA sequence: TGTGCCAGCAGTTTGCGAAGGGGGCATGGCTACACCTTC.

The rearrangement joins TRBV7-9 to TRBJ2-7, with D perhaps matching TRBD1 (6 bases). The CDR3 runs to 13 residues. CDR1 SEHNR and CDR2 FQNEAQ come from the germline V gene (reference sequence). Trimming left V 5 bases short and J 3 bases short, with 11 bases between. The CDR3 loop is CASSPGTLYEQYF. In DNA form, the CDR3 reads TGTGCCAGCAGCCCCGGGACACTCTACGAGCAGTACTTC.

The chain uses TRBV6-5 and TRBJ1-1, with D possibly being TRBD1 (5 bases). V lost 7 bases and J lost 0, with 9 bases in between. Germline V gene data show CDR1 as MNHEY and CDR2 as SVGAGI. The CDR3 runs 13 residues. CDR3 sequence (DNA): TGTGCCAGCACTAGACAGATGAACACTGAAGCTTTCTTT. Translated: CASTRQMNTEAFF.

Concerning this clone: Its ends do not fully match the called genes, so a read error is possible. The CDR3 here is CAGSFSGGRGEQFF. As DNA, the CDR3 is TGTGCCGGCAGCTTCAGCGGAGGGAGGGGGGAGCAGTTCTTC. The chain carries TRBV7-9 and TRBJ2-1, with D tentatively TRBD2 (7 bases). The CDR3 length is 14 residues. Germline V gene data show CDR1 as SEHNR and CDR2 as FQNEAQ (reference sequence).

This clone has just a few counts. The rearrangement uses TRBV7-3 and TRBJ2-2, with D possibly being TRBD1 (5 bases). CDR3 size: 16 residues. V was shortened by 1 base and J by 1 base, with 10 bases between the two germline ends. Per the germline V gene, CDR1 is SGHTA and CDR2 is FQGTGA. The CDR3 region has the DNA TGTGCCAGCAGCTTAAGTGGGGCGCAGAACACCGGGGAGCTGTTTTTT. Translated, it gives CASSLSGAQNTGELFF.

This clone was counted only a few times. CDR3 sequence (DNA): TGTGCCAGTAGTTCGAGGACAGGGGACCACTCTGGGGCCAACGTCCTGACTTTC. Its translation is CASSSRTGDHSGANVLTF. The chain joins TRBV19 to TRBJ2-6; 9 nucleotides line up with TRBD1. Germline CDR1 reads LNHDA; CDR2 reads SQIVND (reference sequence). The CDR3 is 18 amino acids. With V trimmed by 5 bases and J by 0 bases, 8 bases remained unmatched. Combining the CDR3 with reference TRBV19 and TRBJ2-6 gives the whole variable domain DGGITQSPKYLFRKEGQNVTLSCEQNLNHDAMYWYRQDPGQGLRLIYYSQIVNDFQKGDIAEGYSVSREKKESFPLTVTSAQKNPTAFYLCASSSRTGDHSGANVLTFGAGSRLTVL.

The genes are TRBV5-1 and TRBJ2-2; 7 bases fit TRBD1. J was trimmed by 2 bases and V by 4 bases; bases with no gene match: 8. Germline V gene data show CDR1 as SGHRS and CDR2 as YFSETQ. The CDR3 covers 16 residues. The CDR3 loop is CASSLSGTVNTGELFF. CDR3 in DNA: TGCGCCAGCAGCCTGTCCGGGACAGTTAACACCGGGGAGCTGTTTTTT.

By proportion, this clone is medium-sized. In the same sample, other DNA sequences code for this CDR3. The chain joins TRBV5-4 to TRBJ2-1, with D unclear. Trimming took 0 bases from V and 0 from J, leaving 7 bases between them. This CDR3 region has 15 residues. CDR1 is SGHNT, CDR2 YYREEE, per germline (reference sequence). The CDR3 is CASSLGGNSYNEQFF. The CDR3 DNA is TGTGCCAGCAGCTTGGGCGGCAACTCCTACAATGAGCAGTTCTTC.

The chain is built from TRBV5-1 and TRBJ1-1, with 8 bases aligning to TRBD1. V lost 5 bases, J lost 0 bases, and 6 bases stayed unmatched. Germline CDR1 and CDR2: SGHRS and YFSETQ. This CDR3 comprises 15 residues. CDR3: CASRITGGLNTEAFF. In DNA form, the CDR3 reads TGCGCCAGCAGGATTACAGGGGGTCTGAACACTGAAGCTTTCTTT.

V is TRBV28 and J is TRBJ1-1, with D unclear. Germline CDR1 and CDR2: MDHEN and SYDVKM. CDR3 length: 14 residues. Trimming pared 1 base from V and 11 bases from J, leaving 17 bases between. In DNA form, the CDR3 reads TGTGCCAGCAGTTTATATGCTCTCATCCACGAGGCTTTCTTT. Protein product: CASSLYALIHEAFF.